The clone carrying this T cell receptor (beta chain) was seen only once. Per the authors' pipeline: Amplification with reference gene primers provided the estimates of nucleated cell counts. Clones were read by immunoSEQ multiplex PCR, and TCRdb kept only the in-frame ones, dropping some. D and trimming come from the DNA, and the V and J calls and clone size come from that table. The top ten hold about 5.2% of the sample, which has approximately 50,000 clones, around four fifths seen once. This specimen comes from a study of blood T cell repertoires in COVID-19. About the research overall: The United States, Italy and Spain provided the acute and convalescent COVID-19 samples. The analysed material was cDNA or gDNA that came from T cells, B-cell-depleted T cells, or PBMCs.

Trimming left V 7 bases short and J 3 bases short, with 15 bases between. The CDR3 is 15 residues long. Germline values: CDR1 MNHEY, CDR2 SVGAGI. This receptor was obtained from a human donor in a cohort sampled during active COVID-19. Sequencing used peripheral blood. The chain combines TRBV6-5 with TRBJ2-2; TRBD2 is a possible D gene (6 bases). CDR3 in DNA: TGTGCCAGCACCCAGAGGGGACTTTACACCGGGGAGCTGTTTTTT. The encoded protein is CASTQRGLYTGELFF.